This T cell receptor beta chain originates from a study of T cell responses to AZD1222 COVID-19 vaccine. Study-level findings and limits: The reported proportion of spike-specific TCRs targeting unmutated variant regions was nearly half. White British people made up most donors, females outnumbered males, and clonal diversity was possibly underestimated.

Trimming took off 4 bases at V and 1 base at J, with 15 bases between the two ends. The germline gives CDR1 KGHDR, CDR2 SFDVKD. The CDR3 loop spans 17 amino acids. Sequencing was performed with immunoSEQ multiplex PCR; in TCRdb, only in-frame clones are kept and a portion is missing. The repertoire holds 100,000 to 150,000 clones, with around 91% as singletons. About this clone: Antigen specificity is unknown.

The chain couples TRBV24-1 to TRBJ2-2; perhaps TRBD2 as D (6 bases). This specimen was peripheral blood, taken on day 0 of MenACWY control vaccination. The clonotype originates from an adult in good health. CDR3 in amino acids: CATSDRLLAKNTGELFF. In DNA form, the CDR3 reads TGTGCCACCAGTGACCGCCTCCTAGCGAAGAACACCGGGGAGCTGTTTTTT.